A single sample gave rise to the 23 T cell receptor beta chains below, sequenced in a study of graft-versus-host responses after intestinal transplantation. Antigen specificity for these receptors is unknown. Some clones are missing from TCRdb's copy, which holds only in-frame ones; the method was immunoSEQ multiplex PCR. The table has around 100,000 clones, 87% seen once. Sequencing was performed on unstimulated CD4+ T cells sorted from spleen or lymph node cells, taken before transplant. The receptors come from a human donor who was the organ donor for an intestinal transplant.

The V and J genes are TRBV4-1 and TRBJ2-3, with 10 bases aligning to TRBD1. The germline V gene has CDR1 MGHRA and CDR2 YSYEKL. Trimming took 4 bases from V and 4 from J; bases not matched to a gene: 5. The CDR3 extends over 15 amino acids. Written as DNA, the CDR3 is TGCGCCAGCAGCCGGACAGGGGGAGTTGCAGATACGCAGTATTTT. Translating gives CASSRTGGVADTQYF.

The genes are TRBV7-9 and TRBJ1-5, with D tentatively TRBD1 (5 bases). CDR1 and CDR2 (germline): SEHNR, FQNEAQ (reference sequence). V was trimmed by 3 bases and J by 5 bases, leaving 14 bases between them. CDR3 length: 15 amino acids. The CDR3 bases are TGTGCCAGCAGCTTGGACGGGACCCTTTATCAGCCCCAGCATTTT. It specifies CASSLDGTLYQPQHF.

The V call is TRBV19, the J call TRBJ2-2; perhaps TRBD1 as D (5 bases). The CDR3 length is 13 residues. CDR1 is LNHDA, CDR2 SQIVND, per germline (reference sequence). Trimming stripped 10 bases from V and 0 bases from J, with 9 bases between. The DNA for the CDR3 is TGTGCCACCCGCAGGGCGAACACCGGGGAGCTGTTTTTT. Encoded protein: CATRRANTGELFF.

DNA of the CDR3: TGTGCCAGCAGTGGACAGGGTTCCCGAGGAGAAACCGGGGAGCTGTTTTTT. Amino acids: CASSGQGSRGETGELFF. The V and J genes are TRBV28 and TRBJ2-2, with 8 positions matching TRBD1. Germline V lookup: CDR1 MDHEN, CDR2 SYDVKM. The CDR3 runs to 17 residues. With 5 bases clipped from V and 5 bases from J, the junction kept 13 bases outside the gene matches.

Points on this clone: Other DNA sequences within the sample encode an identical CDR3. V usage is TRBV5-4 and J usage is TRBJ2-5, with no clear D. V dropped 0 bases and J dropped 5 bases, with 5 bases sitting between them. Germline loops: CDR1 SGHNT, CDR2 YYREEE (reference sequence). The CDR3 loop spans 12 amino acids. CDR3 nucleotide sequence: TGTGCCAGCAGCTTGGTTGGGGAGACCCAGTACTTC. Translated: CASSLVGETQYF.

V is TRBV2 and J is TRBJ1-6, with 7 bases fitting TRBD1. Trimming at V came to 8 bases and at J to 7 bases, leaving 11 bases not matched to a gene. This CDR3 region has 15 residues. The V gene's germline CDR1 is SNHLY and CDR2 FYNNEI. The CDR3: CASRRGDSGNSPLHF. The CDR3 DNA is TGTGCCAGCCGTCGAGGGGACAGTGGGAATTCACCCCTCCACTTT.

The genes are TRBV14 and TRBJ2-2; D perhaps matches TRBD2 (6 bases). Germline lookup yields CDR1 SGHDN and CDR2 FVKESK. V was pared by 4 bases and J by 15 bases, with 18 bases between. CDR3 length: 13 amino acids. The CDR3 sequence: CASSLQGLSTVFF. The DNA of the CDR3 is TGTGCCAGCAGCCTTCAGGGACTTTCTACGGTGTTTTTT.

The rearrangement joins TRBV18 to TRBJ2-1; D not certain. The V end lost 3 bases, the J end lost 8 bases, and 11 bases lay between the germline ends. This CDR3 contains 13 residues. CDR1 and CDR2 (germline): KGHSH, LQKENI. The CDR3 coding sequence is TGTGCCAGCTCACCTCTATGGGTGGATGAGCAGTTCTTC. It yields the protein CASSPLWVDEQFF.

The chain recombines TRBV7-2 with TRBJ2-7; D is ambiguous. This CDR3 is 15 amino acids long. Germline-derived CDR1 and CDR2 are SGHTA and FQGNSA. Deletions cut 5 bases from V and 0 bases from J, with 14 bases between. The CDR3 region is CASSQSGSSSYEQYF. CDR3 in DNA: TGTGCCAGCAGCCAATCCGGGTCGAGCTCCTACGAGCAGTACTTC.

V is TRBV6-6 and J is TRBJ2-7; D tentatively fits TRBD1 or TRBD2 (5 bases each). The CDR3 consists of 11 residues. Germline-derived CDR1 and CDR2 are MNHNY and SVGAGI (reference sequence). V was clipped by 6 bases and J by 4 bases, with 7 bases between them. In DNA form, the CDR3 reads TGTGCCAGCAGCTGGGGGTACGAGCAGTACTTC. Translating it yields CASSWGYEQYF.

This chain joins TRBV25-1 and TRBJ2-1; 7 bases are a match to TRBD2. This CDR3 contains 15 residues. The trim removed 5 bases at V and 4 bases at J, leaving 8 bases unmatched. Germline CDR1 and CDR2: MGHDK and SYGVNS. CDR3 residues: CASSTPAGRYNEQFF. DNA of the CDR3: TGTGCCAGCAGTACTCCAGCGGGGCGATACAATGAGCAGTTCTTC.

The CDR3 nucleotides are TGTGCCAGCAGCCGGCCTCAGGGGGCGATGGATGGCTACACCTTC. It translates to CASSRPQGAMDGYTF. The chain couples TRBV5-6 to TRBJ1-2, with 8 bases aligning to TRBD1. This CDR3 is built from 15 residues. V was pared by 4 bases and J by 6 bases, with 11 bases of the junction left unmatched. Germline V gene data show CDR1 as SGHDT and CDR2 as YYEEEE.

The gene calls are TRBV6-5 and TRBJ1-2; unclear D gene. This CDR3 region has 13 residues. CDR1 MNHEY and CDR2 SVGAGI come from the germline V gene. With 5 bases removed from V and 7 bases from J, the gap between germline ends came to 14 bases. CDR3 bases: TGTGCCAGCAGTCAATTTCGGGCCCGTGGCTACACCTTC. Amino acids: CASSQFRARGYTF.

The V gene is TRBV7-8, the J gene TRBJ1-1; D is unclear. Germline-derived CDR1 and CDR2 are SGHVS and FQNEAQ. Trimming shortened V by 5 bases and J by 0 bases, and 13 bases separated the two germline ends. This CDR3 has 15 residues. The CDR3 bases are TGTGCCAGCAGCGCGGAGGGTACTATGAACACTGAAGCTTTCTTT. Its protein product is CASSAEGTMNTEAFF.

The chain is built from TRBV11-2 and TRBJ2-7; 10 bases line up with TRBD2. J lost 2 bases, V lost 0 bases, and 4 bases had no gene match. CDR3 size: 16 residues. The germline CDR1 and CDR2 sequences are SGHAT and FQNNGV. The CDR3 region has the DNA TGTGCCAGCAGCTTAGATTCTAGCGGGGGAACCTACGAGCAGTACTTC. It translates to CASSLDSSGGTYEQYF. Full variable domain (remainder filled in from reference TRBV11-2 and TRBJ2-7): EAGVAQSPRYKIIEKRQSVAFWCNPISGHATLYWYQQILGQGPKLLIQFQNNGVVDDSQLPKDRFSAERLKGVDSTLKIQPAKLEDSAVYLCASSLDSSGGTYEQYFGPGTRLTVT.

The chain uses TRBV29-1 and TRBJ2-5; 7 bases are a match to TRBD2. Germline V lookup: CDR1 SQVTM, CDR2 ANQGSEA. The length of the CDR3 is 13 residues. V lost 4 bases, J lost 5 bases, and 7 bases stayed unmatched. CDR3 loop: CSVGVGGGETQYF. Here the CDR3 DNA reads TGCAGCGTTGGTGTCGGGGGAGGGGAGACCCAGTACTTC.

This chain joins TRBV6-5 and TRBJ1-4, with 8 positions matching TRBD1. Germline CDR1 and CDR2: MNHEY and SVGAGI. This CDR3 is built from 15 residues. The junction had 11 bases not matched to a gene; V was cut back by 6 bases and J by 8 bases. CDR3 bases: TGTGCCAGCAGCCGCGACAGGGGCGGAAAGGAAAAACTGTTTTTT. This codes for CASSRDRGGKEKLFF.

The chain joins TRBV6-5 to TRBJ2-7, with a tentative D call TRBD2 (7 bases). This CDR3 spans 13 amino acids. Germline lookup yields CDR1 MNHEY and CDR2 SVGAGI. The V end was cut by 6 bases, the J end by 5 bases, with 14 bases between. The CDR3 loop reads CASRIRGGHEQYF. The DNA of the CDR3 is TGTGCCAGCAGAATCAGGGGAGGGCACGAGCAGTACTTC.

This rearrangement joins TRBV29-1 to TRBJ2-5; TRBD2 matches at 12 bases. Per the germline V gene, CDR1 is SQVTM and CDR2 is ANQGSEA. The CDR3 is made up of 17 amino acids. Trimming at V came to 7 bases and at J to 2 bases, leaving 14 bases not matched to a gene. The CDR3 region has the DNA TGCAGCGCCGAGCCAGGACTAGCGGGGTCGCTTCAAGAGACCCAGTACTTC. It is translated as CSAEPGLAGSLQETQYF. Filled out from reference TRBV29-1 and TRBJ2-5, the complete variable domain reads SAVISQKPSRDICQRGTSLTIQCQVDSQVTMMFWYRQQPGQSLTLIATANQGSEATYESGFVIDKFPISRPNLTFSTLTVSNMSPEDSSIYLCSAEPGLAGSLQETQYFGPGTRLLVL.

The chain couples TRBV28 to TRBJ1-2; 9 nucleotides line up with TRBD1. CDR1 and CDR2 (germline): MDHEN, SYDVKM. This CDR3 is 13 amino acids long. V dropped 3 bases and J dropped 5; count of bases not matched to a gene: 1. CDR3 in amino acids: CASSFGTGYGYTF. CDR3 sequence (DNA): TGTGCCAGCAGTTTCGGGACAGGGTATGGCTACACCTTC.

V gene TRBV7-8 combines with J gene TRBJ2-5; no definite D call. The CDR3 totals 15 residues. From germline, CDR1 is SGHVS and CDR2 FQNEAQ. Trimming took off 5 bases at V and 4 bases at J, with 17 bases between the two ends. CDR3 protein: CASSTQFLSGETQYF. In DNA, the CDR3 is TGTGCCAGCAGCACCCAGTTTTTAAGTGGAGAGACCCAGTACTTC.

V usage is TRBV6-1 and J usage is TRBJ2-7; 7 bases align to TRBD2. Unmatched junction bases numbered 5, after V lost 3 bases and J lost 6 bases. The germline V gene encodes CDR1 MNHNS and CDR2 SASEGT. The CDR3 is 13 amino acids. Written as DNA, the CDR3 is TGTGCCAGCAGTGACAACTGGGGGGGCGAGCAGTACTTC. It translates to CASSDNWGGEQYF.

The chain links TRBV6-1 to TRBJ1-5; a possible D gene is TRBD1 (6 bases). Germline V gene sequence: CDR1 MNHNS, CDR2 SASEGT. V was shortened by 4 bases and J by 2 bases, with 15 bases between the two germline ends. This CDR3 has 16 residues. The CDR3: CASSGGVGGGNQPQHF. The CDR3, as DNA: TGTGCCAGCAGTGGGGGGGTTGGGGGCGGCAATCAGCCCCAGCATTTT.